This T cell receptor beta chain was profiled in a study of a mutant IDH1 vaccine in newly diagnosed glioma. Study context: In some groups vaccination began 4-6 weeks post-radiotherapy; others received it with temozolomide. Averaging 40.4 years of age, treated patients were approximately 62% male and approximately 38% female.

Germline V gives CDR1 ENHRY, CDR2 SYGVKD. CDR3 size: 13 residues. J gave up 4 bases and V 10 bases, and 7 bases lay outside the gene matches. A remark on this clone: Its antigen is not identified.

Some clones are missing from TCRdb's copy, which holds only in-frame ones; the method was immunoSEQ multiplex PCR. The repertoire holds around 31,000 clones, with approximately 80% as singletons. As to time point: week 35, safety follow-up. Mutant IDH1 20-mer peptide, at 300 ug, made up each vaccine dose, with topical imiquimod. Whole-study results and caveats: Seemingly, pseudoprogression had no relation to changes in the top peripheral T cell clonotypes.

The clonotype originates from a man between 25 and 39 years old with glioma. The input for sequencing was PBMCs, taken from a glioma patient whose treatment included an IDH1 peptide vaccine. This sequence joins TRBV10-3 and TRBJ1-1; 9 bases align to TRBD1. The CDR3 nucleotides are TGTGCCACGGGAACAGGGGGCATCACTGAAGCTTTCTTT. Protein: CATGTGGITEAFF.